This T cell receptor beta chain is from a study of metastatic and nonmetastatic thyroid tumors. As for the study in general: Blood and tumor or nodule tissue repertoires from malignant and benign thyroid patients were compared.

On this clone: Its antigen remains unknown.

The study, taken as a whole, reports: Malignant thyroid tumors reportedly had TCR beta diversity that was significantly higher than in benign nodules, in blood and tumor.

In the original analysis: The distant-metastasis classifier for papillary thyroid cancer was built from CDR3 differences across clinicopathological groups. TCRdb re-clonotyped the PCR reads via MiXCR. The V and J calls come from TCRdb's annotation, not from the publication. This table holds more than 20,000 clones, roughly 22% found once. Thyroid surgery was preceded by no treatment in any patient. What was sequenced was blood. The clonotype originates from a female donor with papillary thyroid cancer or a benign thyroid nodule (not recorded which). Some clones in this sample may be carry-over from other donors' samples.

Written as DNA, the CDR3 is TGTGCCAGCAGCTTGGTAGCGGGGTACGAGCAGTACTTC. This translates into CASSLVAGYEQYF. The chain is built from TRBV7-2 and TRBJ2-7; 8 bases align to TRBD2. The CDR3 is 13 residues long. Unmatched junction bases numbered 2, after V lost 3 bases and J lost 4 bases. Germline V gene sequence: CDR1 SGHTA, CDR2 FQGNSA.